This T cell receptor (beta chain) was observed in a study of blood T cell repertoires in COVID-19. The length of the CDR3 is 15 residues. Germline V gene sequence: CDR1 SGHRS, CDR2 YFSETQ. V trimming: 4 bases; J trimming: 3 bases; junction bases outside the gene matches: 3. Data came from immunoSEQ multiplex PCR; TCRdb stores just in-frame clones and leaves some out. The sample consists of some 270,000 clones, approximately 85% of them appearing once. This sequence was found in a woman between 65 and 79 years old with acute or convalescent COVID-19. Sequenced input: peripheral blood. The chain is built from TRBV5-1 and TRBJ2-1; 11 nucleotides match TRBD1. The CDR3 region has the DNA TGCGCCAGCAGCGACGGGACAGGGGGCTACAATGAGCAGTTCTTC. This translates into CASSDGTGGYNEQFF.